The 9 T cell receptor beta chains listed next were all sequenced from one sample in a study of T cells in localized non-small cell lung cancer. Method: immunoSEQ multiplex PCR; TCRdb's copy keeps in-frame clones and lacks some. This table has about 3,000 clones, around 22% appearing once. The material was lung tumor tissue, obtained before any cancer treatment. The receptors originated from a female donor aged 60 or older with stage I lung adenocarcinoma.

The chain couples TRBV28 to TRBJ2-5, with 8 nucleotides matching TRBD2. This CDR3 region has 14 residues. Losses at the gene ends were 5 bases for V and 3 bases for J; bases not matched to a gene: 5. Germline CDR1 is MDHEN and CDR2 is SYDVKM. CDR3 in DNA: TGTGCCAGCAGTACACTAGCGGCCAAAGAGACCCAGTACTTC. This gives the protein CASSTLAAKETQYF. The variable domain in full, completed from reference TRBV28 and TRBJ2-5, reads DVKVTQSSRYLVKRTGEKVFLECVQDMDHENMFWYRQDPGLGLRLIYFSYDVKMKEKGDIPEGYSVSREKKERFSLILESASTNQTSMYLCASSTLAAKETQYFGPGTRLLVL.

V gene TRBV18 combines with J gene TRBJ2-5, with D possibly being TRBD1 (6 bases). V dropped 6 bases and J dropped 5 bases, with 13 bases sitting between them. Germline V gives CDR1 KGHSH, CDR2 LQKENI. This CDR3 is built from 13 residues. CDR3 nucleotides: TGTGCCAGCTCTCTAGGGGGATTTGAGACCCAGTACTTC. Amino acid sequence: CASSLGGFETQYF.

V gene TRBV29-1 combines with J gene TRBJ2-3; 12 bases align to TRBD2. Trimming cost V 2 bases and J 2 bases; bases outside gene matches: 5. The length of the CDR3 is 16 residues. The germline V gene has CDR1 SQVTM and CDR2 ANQGSEA. The CDR3 protein is CSVELAGGPNTDTQYF. The CDR3 DNA reads as TGCAGCGTTGAACTAGCGGGGGGGCCGAACACAGATACGCAGTATTTT.

The chain employs TRBV6-8 and TRBJ2-1; D assignment may be TRBD1 or TRBD2 (5 bases each). V lost 0 bases and J lost 12, with 15 bases in between. Germline CDR1 is MNHGY and CDR2 is SAAAGT. The CDR3 length is 14 residues. The CDR3 DNA is TGTGCCAGCAGTTACTCGAAAGTGGGGGTGGCGCAGTTCTTC. It specifies CASSYSKVGVAQFF.

This sequence joins TRBV28 and TRBJ2-5; D tentatively fits TRBD1 or TRBD2 (5 bases each). V dropped 5 bases and J dropped 7 bases, with 20 bases sitting between them. Per the germline V gene, CDR1 is MDHEN and CDR2 is SYDVKM. The CDR3 length is 15 residues. CDR3 DNA: TGTGCCAGCAGTCCCGACAGCGCGGCTGGGAGGACCCAGTACTTC. It translates to CASSPDSAAGRTQYF. Looking up the rest from reference TRBV28 and TRBJ2-5 gives the full variable domain: DVKVTQSSRYLVKRTGEKVFLECVQDMDHENMFWYRQDPGLGLRLIYFSYDVKMKEKGDIPEGYSVSREKKERFSLILESASTNQTSMYLCASSPDSAAGRTQYFGPGTRLLVL.

This chain links TRBV6-8 with TRBJ2-5, with 10 nucleotides matching TRBD1. J lost 5 bases, V lost 6 bases, and 9 bases had no gene match. CDR1 MNHGY and CDR2 SAAAGT come from the germline V gene. The CDR3 is 15 amino acids. CDR3 in amino acids: CASSAPDRGAETQYF. CDR3 DNA: TGTGCCAGCAGCGCCCCGGACAGGGGGGCGGAGACCCAGTACTTC.

The genes are TRBV11-3 and TRBJ1-2, with TRBD1 as a possible D gene (6 bases). CDR3 size: 15 residues. Germline V gene sequence: CDR1 SGHNT, CDR2 YENEEA. Trimming removed 5 bases at V and 0 bases at J, with 13 bases between. Here the CDR3 DNA reads TGTGCCAGCAGCCAACGGACAGCTACTAACTATGGCTACACCTTC. Its protein product is CASSQRTATNYGYTF.

The chain couples TRBV6-8 to TRBJ2-1, with 8 bases aligning to TRBD1. Trimming cost V 6 bases and J 4 bases; bases outside gene matches: 11. Germline values: CDR1 MNHGY, CDR2 SAAAGT. The CDR3 has 16 amino acids. The CDR3 DNA follows: TGTGCCAGCAGCTCCTGGACAGGGTCAGGATACAATGAGCAGTTCTTC. Amino acids: CASSSWTGSGYNEQFF.

This clone is medium-sized (0.01 to 0.1%) within its sample. This rearrangement joins TRBV11-3 to TRBJ1-3, with D perhaps TRBD1 (5 bases). V dropped 5 bases and J dropped 4 bases, with 15 bases sitting between them. This CDR3 spans 15 amino acids. Germline CDR1 reads SGHNT; CDR2 reads YENEEA. CDR3 DNA: TGTGCCAGCAGCGGGAGGGGAATTTCAGGAAACACCATATATTTT. This gives the protein CASSGRGISGNTIYF. The full variable domain, its missing parts supplied by reference TRBV11-3 and TRBJ1-3, is EAGVVQSPRYKIIEKKQPVAFWCNPISGHNTLYWYLQNLGQGPELLIRYENEEAVDDSQLPKDRFSAERLKGVDSTLKIQPAELGDSAVYLCASSGRGISGNTIYFGEGSWLTVV.